This T cell receptor beta chain was captured in a study of cytomegalovirus exposure and HLA in healthy donors. Points from the study as a whole: Most TCR sequences proved rare, with some public TCRs found in many donors. In vitro, three CMV-associated chains proved specific for CMV antigens. With high specificity and sensitivity, the classifier reportedly diagnosed cytomegalovirus status.

Separation from the roughly 670-subject first cohort characterized the approximately 120-subject validation cohort, to which the donors belonged. This clone was detected only once. No antigen is known for it. The germline gives CDR1 MDHEN, CDR2 SYDVKM. Trimming took 7 bases from V and 4 from J, leaving 13 bases between them. The CDR3 has 13 amino acids. The data were produced by immunoSEQ multiplex PCR, yet TCRdb's version contains in-frame clones alone and is incomplete. This table has about 120,000 clones, roughly nine tenths appearing once. V gene TRBV28 combines with J gene TRBJ1-1, with D unresolved. Sequencing used PBMCs. The TCR was taken from a man aged 18 to 30 in good health and CMV-seropositive. CDR3 loop: CASNFPGVTEAFF. The CDR3 coding sequence is TGTGCCAGCAATTTTCCCGGGGTCACTGAAGCTTTCTTT.